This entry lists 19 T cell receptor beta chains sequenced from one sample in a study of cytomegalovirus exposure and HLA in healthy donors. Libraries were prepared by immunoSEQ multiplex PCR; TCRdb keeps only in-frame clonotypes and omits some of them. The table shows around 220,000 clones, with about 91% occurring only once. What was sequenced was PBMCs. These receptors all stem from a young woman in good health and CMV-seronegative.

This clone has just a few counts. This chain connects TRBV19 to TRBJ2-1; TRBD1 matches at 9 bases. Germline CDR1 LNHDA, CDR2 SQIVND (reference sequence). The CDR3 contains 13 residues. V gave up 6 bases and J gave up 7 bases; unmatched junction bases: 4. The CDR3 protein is CASSGQGRNEQFF. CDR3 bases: TGTGCCAGTAGCGGACAGGGGAGAAATGAGCAGTTCTTC. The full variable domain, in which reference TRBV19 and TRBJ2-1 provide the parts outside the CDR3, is DGGITQSPKYLFRKEGQNVTLSCEQNLNHDAMYWYRQDPGQGLRLIYYSQIVNDFQKGDIAEGYSVSREKKESFPLTVTSAQKNPTAFYLCASSGQGRNEQFFGPGTRLTVL.

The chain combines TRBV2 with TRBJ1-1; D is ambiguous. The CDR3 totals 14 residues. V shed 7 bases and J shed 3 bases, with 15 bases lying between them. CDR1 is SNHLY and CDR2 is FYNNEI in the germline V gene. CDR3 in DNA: TGTGCCAGCAAGCCATTTTTCGGGGACACTGAAGCTTTCTTT. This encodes CASKPFFGDTEAFF.

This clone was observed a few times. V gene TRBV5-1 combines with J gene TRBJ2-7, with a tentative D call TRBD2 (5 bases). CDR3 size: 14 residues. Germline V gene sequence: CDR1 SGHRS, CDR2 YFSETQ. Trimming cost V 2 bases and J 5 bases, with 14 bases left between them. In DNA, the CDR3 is TGCGCCAGCAGCTTCAGGACGAGGGCGGACGAGCAGTACTTC. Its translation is CASSFRTRADEQYF.

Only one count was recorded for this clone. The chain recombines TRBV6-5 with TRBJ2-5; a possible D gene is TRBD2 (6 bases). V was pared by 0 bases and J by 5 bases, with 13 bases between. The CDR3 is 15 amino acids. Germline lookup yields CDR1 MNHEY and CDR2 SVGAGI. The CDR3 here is CASSYSHGGGETQYF. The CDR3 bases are TGTGCCAGCAGTTACTCGCATGGTGGAGGGGAGACCCAGTACTTC.

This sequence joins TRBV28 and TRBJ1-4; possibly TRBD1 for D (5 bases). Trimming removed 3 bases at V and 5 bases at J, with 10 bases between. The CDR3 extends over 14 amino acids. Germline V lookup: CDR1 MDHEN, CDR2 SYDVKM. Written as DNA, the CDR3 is TGTGCCAGCAGTTTTACAGGCTCAAATGAAAAACTGTTTTTT. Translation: CASSFTGSNEKLFF.

CDR3 DNA sequence: TGTGCCAGCAGCGTAGACTTCCTCGGGGAGCAGTACTTC. This sequence encodes CASSVDFLGEQYF. The rearrangement uses TRBV9 and TRBJ2-7; no firm D call. From germline, CDR1 is SGDLS and CDR2 YYNGEE. V lost 0 bases, J lost 7 bases, and 11 bases lay in between. This CDR3 is 13 amino acids long.

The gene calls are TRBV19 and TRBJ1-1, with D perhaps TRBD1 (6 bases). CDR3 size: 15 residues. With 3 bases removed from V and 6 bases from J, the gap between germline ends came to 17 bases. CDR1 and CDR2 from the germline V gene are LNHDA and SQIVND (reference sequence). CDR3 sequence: CASSMALQGLPEAFF. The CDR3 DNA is TGTGCCAGTAGTATGGCCTTACAGGGACTACCTGAAGCTTTCTTT. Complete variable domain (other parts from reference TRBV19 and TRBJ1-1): DGGITQSPKYLFRKEGQNVTLSCEQNLNHDAMYWYRQDPGQGLRLIYYSQIVNDFQKGDIAEGYSVSREKKESFPLTVTSAQKNPTAFYLCASSMALQGLPEAFFGQGTRLTVV.

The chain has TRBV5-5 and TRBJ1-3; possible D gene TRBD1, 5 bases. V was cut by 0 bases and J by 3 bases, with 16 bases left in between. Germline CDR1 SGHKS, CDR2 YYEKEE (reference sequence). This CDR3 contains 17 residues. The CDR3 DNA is TGTGCCAGCAGCTTGGCCGCGTCCAGGGCCTTTGGAAACACCATATATTTT. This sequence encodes CASSLAASRAFGNTIYF. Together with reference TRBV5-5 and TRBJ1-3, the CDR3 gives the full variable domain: DAGVTQSPTHLIKTRGQQVTLRCSPISGHKSVSWYQQVLGQGPQFIFQYYEKEERGRGNFPDRFSARQFPNYSSELNVNALLLGDSALYLCASSLAASRAFGNTIYFGEGSWLTVV.

DNA for the CDR3: TGTGCCAGCAGCTTTAGCGGGGGCTCCTACGAGCAGTACTTC. Its protein is CASSFSGGSYEQYF. V gene TRBV27 combines with J gene TRBJ2-7, with 9 bases aligning to TRBD2. V was pared by 6 bases and J by 0 bases, with 3 bases of the junction left unmatched. In germline, CDR1 is MNHEY, CDR2 SMNVEV (reference sequence). The CDR3 extends over 14 amino acids.

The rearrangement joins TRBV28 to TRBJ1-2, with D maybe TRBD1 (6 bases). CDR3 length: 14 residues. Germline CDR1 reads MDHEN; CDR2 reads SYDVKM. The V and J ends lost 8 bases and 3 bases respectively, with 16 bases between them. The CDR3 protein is CASSLRGWDYGYTF. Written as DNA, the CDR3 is TGTGCCAGCTCTCTCAGGGGTTGGGACTATGGCTACACCTTC.

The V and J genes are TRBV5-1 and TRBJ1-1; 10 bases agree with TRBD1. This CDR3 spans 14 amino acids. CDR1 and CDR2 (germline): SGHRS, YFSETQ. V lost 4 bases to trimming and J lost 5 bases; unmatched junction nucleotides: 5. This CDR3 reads CASSPGQGWTEAFF. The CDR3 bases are TGCGCCAGCAGCCCGGGACAGGGGTGGACTGAAGCTTTCTTT.

CDR3 sequence: CASSLNLRQGFSYEQYF. The CDR3 DNA sequence: TGTGCCAGCAGTCTGAACCTCAGACAGGGGTTCTCCTACGAGCAGTACTTC. The chain combines TRBV28 with TRBJ2-7, with 8 bases fitting TRBD1. From germline, CDR1 is MDHEN and CDR2 SYDVKM. The CDR3 covers 17 residues. J lost 0 bases, V lost 5 bases, and 12 bases had no gene match. Combining the CDR3 with reference TRBV28 and TRBJ2-7 gives the whole variable domain DVKVTQSSRYLVKRTGEKVFLECVQDMDHENMFWYRQDPGLGLRLIYFSYDVKMKEKGDIPEGYSVSREKKERFSLILESASTNQTSMYLCASSLNLRQGFSYEQYFGPGTRLTVT.

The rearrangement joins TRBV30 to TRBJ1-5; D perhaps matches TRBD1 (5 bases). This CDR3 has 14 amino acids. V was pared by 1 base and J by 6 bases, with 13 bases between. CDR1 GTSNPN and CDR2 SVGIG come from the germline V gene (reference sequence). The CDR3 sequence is CAWSGDWQGQPQHF. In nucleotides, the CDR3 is TGTGCCTGGAGTGGGGACTGGCAGGGTCAGCCCCAGCATTTT.

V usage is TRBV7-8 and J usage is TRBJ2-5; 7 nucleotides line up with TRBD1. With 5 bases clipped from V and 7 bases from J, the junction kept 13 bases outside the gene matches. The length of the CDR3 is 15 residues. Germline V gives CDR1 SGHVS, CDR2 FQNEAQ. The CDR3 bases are TGTGCCAGCAGCGAAAACGGACAGGCTGATGGGACCCAGTACTTC. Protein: CASSENGQADGTQYF.

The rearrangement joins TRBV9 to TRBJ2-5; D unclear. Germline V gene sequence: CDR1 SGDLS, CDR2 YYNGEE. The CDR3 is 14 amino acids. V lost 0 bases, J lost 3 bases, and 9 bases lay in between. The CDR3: CASSVAYDKETQYF. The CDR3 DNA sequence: TGTGCCAGCAGCGTAGCCTACGACAAAGAGACCCAGTACTTC.

The CDR3 nucleotides are TGTGCCAGCAGCCAAGACACTCGCAATCAGCCCCAGCATTTT. This gives the protein CASSQDTRNQPQHF. This rearrangement joins TRBV4-2 to TRBJ1-5; D remains unclear. Trimming removed 0 bases from V and 2 bases from J, with 5 bases in between. The germline CDR1 and CDR2 sequences are LGHNA and YNFKEQ. CDR3 length equals 14 residues.

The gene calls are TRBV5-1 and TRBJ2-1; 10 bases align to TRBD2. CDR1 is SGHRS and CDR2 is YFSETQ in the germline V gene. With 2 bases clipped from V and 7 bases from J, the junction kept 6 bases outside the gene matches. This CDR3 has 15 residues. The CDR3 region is CASSLAGGPRNEQFF. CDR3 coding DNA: TGCGCCAGCAGCTTAGCGGGAGGGCCTCGGAATGAGCAGTTCTTC.

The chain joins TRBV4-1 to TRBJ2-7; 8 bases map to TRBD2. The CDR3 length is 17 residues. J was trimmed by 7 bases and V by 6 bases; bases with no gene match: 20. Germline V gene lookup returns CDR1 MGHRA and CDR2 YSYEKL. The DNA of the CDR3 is TGCGCCAGCAGAAATTTTTTTGGCGGGAGGATCTCTGGTGAGCAGTACTTC. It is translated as CASRNFFGGRISGEQYF.

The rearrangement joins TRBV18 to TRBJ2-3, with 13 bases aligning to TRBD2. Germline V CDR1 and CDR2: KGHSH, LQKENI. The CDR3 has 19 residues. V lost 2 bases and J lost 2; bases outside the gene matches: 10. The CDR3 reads CASSPGWIGTSGITDTQYF. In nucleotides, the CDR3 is TGTGCCAGCTCACCAGGGTGGATTGGGACTAGCGGGATCACAGATACGCAGTATTTT.